One sample yielded the 20 T cell receptor beta chains listed below, sequenced in a study of shared clonotypes between healthy human individuals. As defined, naive CD8 cells were CD45RO-negative and positively selected for CCR7, with terminally differentiated effector memory CD45RA+ cells excluded. Data came from immunoSEQ multiplex PCR; TCRdb stores just in-frame clones and leaves some out. The repertoire consists of roughly 550,000 clones, with nearly 97% occurring once and the leading ten covering about 0.11%. Sequenced input: naive CD8+ T cells sorted from blood. The source is a woman younger than 45 in good health.

This chain joins TRBV11-2 and TRBJ1-2; TRBD1 might be the D (5 bases). V gave up 4 bases and J gave up 1 base, with 13 bases separating them. In germline, CDR1 is SGHAT, CDR2 FQNNGV. This CDR3 has 15 residues. CDR3 loop: CASSSGRGVNYGYTF. The CDR3 region has the DNA TGTGCCAGCAGCTCCGGACGGGGGGTTAACTATGGCTACACCTTC.

The chain employs TRBV9 and TRBJ2-3; 13 bases agree with TRBD2. There are 17 residues in the CDR3. The V and J ends lost 3 bases and 2 bases, in that order; junction bases with no gene match: 6. Per germline, CDR1 SGDLS and CDR2 YYNGEE. The CDR3 loop reads CASSAAGTSGITDTQYF. In DNA form, the CDR3 reads TGTGCCAGCAGCGCCGCCGGGACTAGCGGGATCACAGATACGCAGTATTTT.

The chain couples TRBV28 to TRBJ2-1; possible D gene TRBD2, 6 bases. The CDR3 loop spans 14 amino acids. Trimming removed 5 bases from V and 7 bases from J, with 15 bases in between. Germline assignment: CDR1 MDHEN and CDR2 SYDVKM. This chain's CDR3 is CASSPWAGTNEQFF. CDR3 DNA sequence: TGTGCCAGCAGTCCCTGGGCGGGAACAAATGAGCAGTTCTTC.

This chain joins TRBV11-2 and TRBJ2-7, with 9 bases that match TRBD2. V lost 0 bases and J lost 3; bases outside the gene matches: 0. CDR1 and CDR2 (germline): SGHAT, FQNNGV. CDR3 length: 14 residues. The CDR3 DNA sequence: TGTGCCAGCAGCTTAGAAGCGGGGGGCTACGAGCAGTACTTC. Its translation is CASSLEAGGYEQYF.

The chain employs TRBV21-1 and TRBJ2-2; the tabulated D call, TRBD2, remains unverified against the DNA. TRBV21-1 is a known pseudogene. The CDR3 length is 21 residues. DNA of the CDR3: TGTGCCAGCAGCAAAGAGTGGGAGATATTTCGGACTAGCGCGAACACCGGGGAGCTGTTTTTT. Its translation: CASSKEWEIFRTSANTGELFF.

The gene calls are TRBV27 and TRBJ2-7; TRBD1 might be the D (6 bases). CDR3 length: 14 residues. With 6 bases removed from V and 3 bases from J, the gap between germline ends came to 15 bases. The germline V gene has CDR1 MNHEY and CDR2 SMNVEV (reference sequence). For the CDR3, the DNA is TGTGCCAGCAGCGCTGGGCTAGGGGGCTACGAGCAGTACTTC. It specifies CASSAGLGGYEQYF.

The V call is TRBV4-1, the J call TRBJ2-7; D remains unclear. V was pared by 0 bases and J by 5 bases, with 8 bases between. CDR1 is MGHRA, CDR2 YSYEKL, per germline. The length of the CDR3 is 13 residues. In DNA form, the CDR3 reads TGCGCCAGCAGCCAAGAGTTGACGGACGAGCAGTACTTC. Its translation is CASSQELTDEQYF.

The J gene is TRBJ2-7, the V gene TRBV10-3; D is possibly TRBD2 (5 bases). The CDR3 is 16 residues long. Germline CDR1 and CDR2: ENHRY and SYGVKD. Trimming took 5 bases from V and 2 from J, leaving 19 bases between them. CDR3: CAISPDWAAGTYEQYF. DNA for the CDR3: TGTGCCATCAGTCCGGATTGGGCTGCGGGCACCTACGAGCAGTACTTC.

The chain recombines TRBV28 with TRBJ1-1; D might be TRBD1 (5 bases). V lost 2 bases and J 3 bases, leaving 10 bases between the germline ends. Germline V CDR1 and CDR2: MDHEN, SYDVKM. The CDR3 loop spans 14 amino acids. The CDR3 here is CASSLGQGDTEAFF. The CDR3 nucleotides are TGTGCCAGCAGTTTAGGGCAGGGCGACACTGAAGCTTTCTTT.

The V gene is TRBV27, the J gene TRBJ2-1; 8 bases line up with TRBD2. The ends lost 7 bases at V and 8 bases at J; junction bases unmatched: 4. The length of the CDR3 is 12 residues. Per the germline V gene, CDR1 is MNHEY and CDR2 is SMNVEV (reference sequence). CDR3 residues: CASIGGADEQFF. CDR3 DNA: TGTGCCAGCATCGGGGGGGCAGATGAGCAGTTCTTC.

Of note for this clone: This specimen includes other DNA sequences encoding the same CDR3. V usage is TRBV7-9 and J usage is TRBJ1-1; D not resolved. With 5 bases removed from V and 3 bases from J, the gap between germline ends came to 7 bases. Per germline, CDR1 SEHNR and CDR2 FQNEAQ (reference sequence). There are 12 residues in the CDR3. The CDR3 loop reads CASSPGYTEAFF. The CDR3 nucleotides read TGTGCCAGCAGCCCGGGTTACACTGAAGCTTTCTTT.

This chain connects TRBV6-1 to TRBJ1-2, with D uncertain. CDR1 is MNHNS and CDR2 is SASEGT in the germline V gene. With 6 bases removed from V and 8 bases from J, the gap between germline ends came to 10 bases. This CDR3 has 11 amino acids. The CDR3 sequence is CASRGSRGYTF. CDR3 sequence (DNA): TGTGCCAGCAGGGGCTCGAGAGGCTACACCTTC.

The chain employs TRBV6-6 and TRBJ1-5; D gene ambiguous. The CDR3 runs to 15 residues. V dropped 7 bases and J dropped 0 bases, with 13 bases sitting between them. Germline CDR1 reads MNHNY; CDR2 reads SVGAGI (reference sequence). CDR3 residues: CASTPGLYSNQPQHF. As DNA, the CDR3 is TGTGCCAGCACTCCGGGCCTTTATAGCAATCAGCCCCAGCATTTT.

V and J are TRBV28 and TRBJ2-1, with 7 nucleotides matching TRBD2. Looked up from germline, CDR1 is MDHEN and CDR2 is SYDVKM. CDR3 length: 15 residues. V gave up 6 bases and J gave up 4 bases; unmatched junction bases: 9. CDR3 nucleotides: TGTGCCAGCAGCTCTCTAGTGGGGGGGTACAATGAGCAGTTCTTC. Amino acid sequence: CASSSLVGGYNEQFF.

The chain carries TRBV6-5 and TRBJ2-7; no clear D. This CDR3 has 13 residues. CDR1 and CDR2 from the germline V gene are MNHEY and SVGAGI. V lost 2 bases, J lost 4 bases, and 9 bases lay in between. The CDR3 nucleotides are TGTGCCAGCAGTTACAAGGACGGATACGAGCAGTACTTC. Translation gives CASSYKDGYEQYF.

The chain couples TRBV9 to TRBJ2-3; a possible D gene is TRBD2 (5 bases). In germline, CDR1 is SGDLS, CDR2 YYNGEE. V was shortened by 0 bases and J by 0 bases, with 14 bases between the two germline ends. The CDR3 totals 17 residues. The CDR3 DNA reads as TGTGCCAGCAGCGTAGCTCCGGGAACCTCTAGCACAGATACGCAGTATTTT. Translated, it gives CASSVAPGTSSTDTQYF.

The chain recombines TRBV6-5 with TRBJ2-1; 7 bases align to TRBD1. Trimming at V came to 2 bases and at J to 6 bases, leaving 10 bases not matched to a gene. Germline assignment: CDR1 MNHEY and CDR2 SVGAGI. This CDR3 contains 16 residues. CDR3 DNA sequence: TGTGCCAGCAGTTACCCTCCGGGACAGCCGATCAATGAGCAGTTCTTC. Translating it yields CASSYPPGQPINEQFF.

CDR3 in DNA: TGCGCCAGCAGGCCAACCCCGGGGTTTAGATGTAGTCAGCCCCAGCATTTT. Its translation: CASRPTPGFRCSQPQHF. The chain has TRBV10-1 and TRBJ1-5, with D hard to call. This CDR3 has 17 amino acids. Germline values: CDR1 WNHNN, CDR2 SYGVQD (reference sequence). V gave up 6 bases and J gave up 6 bases, with 24 bases separating them.

CDR3: CASSLLRGATYEQYF. The DNA of the CDR3 is TGCGCCAGCAGCTTGTTGCGGGGGGCCACCTACGAGCAGTACTTC. The chain employs TRBV5-1 and TRBJ2-7; TRBD2 matches 8 bases. V gave up 1 base and J gave up 2 bases; unmatched junction bases: 5. The CDR3 runs to 15 residues. In germline, CDR1 is SGHRS, CDR2 YFSETQ.

CDR3 region: CASSQVINGATNEKLFF. The CDR3 DNA follows: TGTGCCAGCAGCCAAGTAATCAACGGGGCAACTAATGAAAAACTGTTTTTT. The V and J genes are TRBV4-2 and TRBJ1-4; no definite D call. Trimming removed 1 base at V and 0 bases at J, with 12 bases between. The CDR3 has 17 amino acids. From germline, CDR1 is LGHNA and CDR2 YNFKEQ.